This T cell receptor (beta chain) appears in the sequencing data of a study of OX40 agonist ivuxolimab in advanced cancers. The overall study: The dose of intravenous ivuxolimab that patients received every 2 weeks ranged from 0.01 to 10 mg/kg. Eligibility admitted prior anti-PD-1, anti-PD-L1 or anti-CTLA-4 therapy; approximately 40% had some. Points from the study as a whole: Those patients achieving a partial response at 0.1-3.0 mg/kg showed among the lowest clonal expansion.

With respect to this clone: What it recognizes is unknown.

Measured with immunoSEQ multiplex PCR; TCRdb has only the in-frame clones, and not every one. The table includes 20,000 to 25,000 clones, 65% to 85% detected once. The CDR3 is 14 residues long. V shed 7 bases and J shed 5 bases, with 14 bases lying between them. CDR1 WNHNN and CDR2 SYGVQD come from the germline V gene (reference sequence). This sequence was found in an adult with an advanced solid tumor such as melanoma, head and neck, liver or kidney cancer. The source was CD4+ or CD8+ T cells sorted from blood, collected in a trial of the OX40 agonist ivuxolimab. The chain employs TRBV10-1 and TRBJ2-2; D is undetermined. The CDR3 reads CASTHSAATGELFF. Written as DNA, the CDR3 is TGCGCCAGCACTCATTCGGCAGCGACCGGGGAGCTGTTTTTT.